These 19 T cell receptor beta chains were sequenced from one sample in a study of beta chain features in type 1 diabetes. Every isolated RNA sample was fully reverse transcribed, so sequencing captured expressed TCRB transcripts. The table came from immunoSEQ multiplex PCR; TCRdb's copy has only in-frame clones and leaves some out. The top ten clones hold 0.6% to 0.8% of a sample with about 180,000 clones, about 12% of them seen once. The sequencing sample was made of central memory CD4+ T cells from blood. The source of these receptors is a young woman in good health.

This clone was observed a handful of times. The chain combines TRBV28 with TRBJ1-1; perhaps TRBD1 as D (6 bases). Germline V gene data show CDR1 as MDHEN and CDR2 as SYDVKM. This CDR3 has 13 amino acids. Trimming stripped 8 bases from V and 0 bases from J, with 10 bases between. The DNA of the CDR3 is TGTGCCAGCCTTGGACAGATGAACACTGAAGCTTTCTTT. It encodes CASLGQMNTEAFF.

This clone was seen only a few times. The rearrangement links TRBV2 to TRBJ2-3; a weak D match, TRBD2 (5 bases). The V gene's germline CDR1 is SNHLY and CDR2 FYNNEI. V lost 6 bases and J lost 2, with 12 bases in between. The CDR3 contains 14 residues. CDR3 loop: CASRPRLATDTQYF. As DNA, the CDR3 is TGTGCCAGCAGACCTCGGCTAGCCACAGATACGCAGTATTTT.

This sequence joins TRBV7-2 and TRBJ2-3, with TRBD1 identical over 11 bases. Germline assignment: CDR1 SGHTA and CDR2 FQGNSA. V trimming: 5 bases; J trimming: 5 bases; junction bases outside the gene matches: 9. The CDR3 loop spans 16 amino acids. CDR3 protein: CASSGRTGGVVDTQYF. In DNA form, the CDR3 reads TGTGCCAGCAGCGGTAGGACAGGGGGCGTTGTAGATACGCAGTATTTT.

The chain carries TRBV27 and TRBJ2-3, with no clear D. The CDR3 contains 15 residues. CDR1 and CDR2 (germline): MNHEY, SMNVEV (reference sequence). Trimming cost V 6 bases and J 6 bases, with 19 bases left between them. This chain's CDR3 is CASSPVQITRDTQYF. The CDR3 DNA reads TGTGCCAGCAGCCCGGTCCAGATCACCAGGGATACGCAGTATTTT.

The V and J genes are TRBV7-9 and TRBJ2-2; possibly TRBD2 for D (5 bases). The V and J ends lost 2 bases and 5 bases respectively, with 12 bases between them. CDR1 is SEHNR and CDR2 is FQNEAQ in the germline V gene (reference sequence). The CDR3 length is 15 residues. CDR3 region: CASSLREGRTGELFF. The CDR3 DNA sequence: TGTGCCAGCAGCTTACGTGAGGGCCGGACCGGGGAGCTGTTTTTT.

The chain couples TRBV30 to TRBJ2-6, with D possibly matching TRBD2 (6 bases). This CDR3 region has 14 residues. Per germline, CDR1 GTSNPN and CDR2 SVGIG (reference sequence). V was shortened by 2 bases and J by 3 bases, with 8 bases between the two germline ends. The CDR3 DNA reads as TGTGCCTGGAGTCCCGGGGGTGGGGCCAACGTCCTGACTTTC. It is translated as CAWSPGGGANVLTF.

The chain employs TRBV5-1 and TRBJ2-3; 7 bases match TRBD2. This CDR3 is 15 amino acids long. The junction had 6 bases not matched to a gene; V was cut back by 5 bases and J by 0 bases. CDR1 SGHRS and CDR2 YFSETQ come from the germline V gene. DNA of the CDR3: TGCGCCAGCAGTATCAATAGCGGGAGCACAGATACGCAGTATTTT. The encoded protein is CASSINSGSTDTQYF.

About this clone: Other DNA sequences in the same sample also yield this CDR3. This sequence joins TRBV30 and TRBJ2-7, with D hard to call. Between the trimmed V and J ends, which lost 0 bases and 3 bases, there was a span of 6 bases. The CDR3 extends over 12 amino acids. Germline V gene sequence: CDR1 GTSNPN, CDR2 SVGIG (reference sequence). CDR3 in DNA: TGTGCCTGGAGTGTAACCGGCTACGAGCAGTACTTC. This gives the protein CAWSVTGYEQYF. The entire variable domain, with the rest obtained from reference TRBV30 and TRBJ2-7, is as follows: SQTIHQWPATLVQPVGSPLSLECTVEGTSNPNLYWYRQAAGRGLQLLFYSVGIGQISSEVPQNLSASRPQDRQFILSSKKLLLSDSGFYLCAWSVTGYEQYFGPGTRLTVT.

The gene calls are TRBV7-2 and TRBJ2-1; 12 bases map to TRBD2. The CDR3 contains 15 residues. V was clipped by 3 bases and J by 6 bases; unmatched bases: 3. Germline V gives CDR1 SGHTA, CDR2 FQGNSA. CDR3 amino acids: CASSFRTSGTNEQFF. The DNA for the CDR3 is TGTGCCAGCAGCTTTCGGACTAGCGGGACCAATGAGCAGTTCTTC.

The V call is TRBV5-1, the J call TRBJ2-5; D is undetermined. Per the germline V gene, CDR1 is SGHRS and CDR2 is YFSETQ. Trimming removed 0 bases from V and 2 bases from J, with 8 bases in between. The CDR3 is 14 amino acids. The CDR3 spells CASSLVSRQETQYF. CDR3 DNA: TGCGCCAGCAGCTTGGTATCCAGACAAGAGACCCAGTACTTC.

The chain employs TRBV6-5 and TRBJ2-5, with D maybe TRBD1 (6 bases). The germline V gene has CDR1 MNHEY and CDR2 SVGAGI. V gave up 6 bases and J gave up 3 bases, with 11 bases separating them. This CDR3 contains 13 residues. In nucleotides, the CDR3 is TGTGCCAGCAGACATGGACAGAAAGAGACCCAGTACTTC. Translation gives CASRHGQKETQYF.

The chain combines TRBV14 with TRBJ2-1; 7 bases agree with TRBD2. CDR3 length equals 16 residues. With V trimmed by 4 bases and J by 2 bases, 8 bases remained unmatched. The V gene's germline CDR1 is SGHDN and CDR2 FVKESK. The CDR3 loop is CASSPQRGRTYNEQFF. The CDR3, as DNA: TGTGCCAGCAGCCCGCAGCGGGGACGCACCTACAATGAGCAGTTCTTC.

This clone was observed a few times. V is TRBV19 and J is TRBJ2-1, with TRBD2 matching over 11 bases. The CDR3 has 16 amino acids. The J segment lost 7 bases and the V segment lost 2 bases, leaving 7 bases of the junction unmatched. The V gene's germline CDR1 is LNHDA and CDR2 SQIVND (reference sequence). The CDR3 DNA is TGTGCCAGTAGTATAAGAATAGCGGGAGGGGGTAATGAGCAGTTCTTC. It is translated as CASSIRIAGGGNEQFF.

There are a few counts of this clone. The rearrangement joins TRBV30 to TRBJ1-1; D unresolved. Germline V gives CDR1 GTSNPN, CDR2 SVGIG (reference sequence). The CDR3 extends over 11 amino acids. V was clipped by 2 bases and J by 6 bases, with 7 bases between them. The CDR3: CAWSWGAEAFF. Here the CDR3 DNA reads TGTGCCTGGAGTTGGGGAGCTGAAGCTTTCTTT.

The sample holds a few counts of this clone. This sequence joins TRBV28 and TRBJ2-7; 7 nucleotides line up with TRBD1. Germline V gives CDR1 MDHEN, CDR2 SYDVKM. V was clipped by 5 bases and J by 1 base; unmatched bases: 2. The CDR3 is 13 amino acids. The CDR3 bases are TGTGCCAGCAGTCGGGACAGATCCTACGAGCAGTACTTC. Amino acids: CASSRDRSYEQYF.

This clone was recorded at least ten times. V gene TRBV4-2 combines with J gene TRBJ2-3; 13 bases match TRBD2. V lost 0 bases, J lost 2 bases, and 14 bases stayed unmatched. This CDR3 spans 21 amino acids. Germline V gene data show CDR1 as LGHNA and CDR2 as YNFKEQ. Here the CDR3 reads CASSQELLVRGLAGATDTQYF. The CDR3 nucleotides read TGTGCCAGCAGCCAAGAACTGCTGGTAAGAGGACTAGCGGGAGCCACAGATACGCAGTATTTT.

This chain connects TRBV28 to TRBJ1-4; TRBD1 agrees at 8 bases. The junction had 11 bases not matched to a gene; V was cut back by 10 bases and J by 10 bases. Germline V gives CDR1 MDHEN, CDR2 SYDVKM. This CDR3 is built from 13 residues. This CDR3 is CATATGVFGKLFF. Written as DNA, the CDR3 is TGTGCCACTGCGACAGGGGTCTTTGGAAAACTGTTTTTT.

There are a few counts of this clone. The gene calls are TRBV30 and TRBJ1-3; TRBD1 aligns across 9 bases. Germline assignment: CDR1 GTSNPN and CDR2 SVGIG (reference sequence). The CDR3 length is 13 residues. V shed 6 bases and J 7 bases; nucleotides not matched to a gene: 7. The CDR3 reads CACRDRERNTIYF. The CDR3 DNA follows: TGTGCCTGTAGGGACAGGGAGCGGAACACCATATATTTT.

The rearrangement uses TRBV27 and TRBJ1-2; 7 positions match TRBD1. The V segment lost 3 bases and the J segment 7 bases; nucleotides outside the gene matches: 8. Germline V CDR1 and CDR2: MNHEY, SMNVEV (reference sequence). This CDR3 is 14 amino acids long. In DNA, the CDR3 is TGTGCCAGCAGTTTGGAACAGGGGTTTGGTGGCTACACCTTC. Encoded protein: CASSLEQGFGGYTF.